The clone carrying this T cell receptor beta chain was seen many times. TRAV and TRBV primers primed cDNA for both TCRalpha and TCRbeta. Both a constant-region primer and a V-primer adapter served to amplify TCRs across 20 to 25 PCR cycles. TCRdb reprocessed the reads with MiXCR, giving one entry per CDR3 protein. The data show roughly 100,000 distinct CDR3 sequences, roughly 20% seen once. The data were obtained in a study of low-dose radiotherapy and immunotherapy resistance in tumors. Study details: Fractions of 1 Gy went to Cohort 2 every two weeks, for 13 Gy over 26 weeks.

Sample time point: after trial treatment. Treatment indicated: LDRT plus nivolumab, ipilimumab, low-dose cyclophosphamide and aspirin (RACIN trial). The origin of this receptor is a male donor with prostate cancer. This sample comprised PBMCs, obtained after low-dose radiotherapy plus immunotherapy.

The CDR3 loop reads CSAEDSGELFF. The CDR3 DNA reads TGCAGTGCCGAGGACTCAGGGGAGCTGTTTTTT. The chain is built from TRBV20-1 and TRBJ2-2; possibly TRBD2 for D (5 bases). Germline lookup yields CDR1 DFQATT and CDR2 SNEGSKA (reference sequence). V lost 6 bases and J 8 bases, leaving 10 bases between the germline ends. This CDR3 region has 11 residues.